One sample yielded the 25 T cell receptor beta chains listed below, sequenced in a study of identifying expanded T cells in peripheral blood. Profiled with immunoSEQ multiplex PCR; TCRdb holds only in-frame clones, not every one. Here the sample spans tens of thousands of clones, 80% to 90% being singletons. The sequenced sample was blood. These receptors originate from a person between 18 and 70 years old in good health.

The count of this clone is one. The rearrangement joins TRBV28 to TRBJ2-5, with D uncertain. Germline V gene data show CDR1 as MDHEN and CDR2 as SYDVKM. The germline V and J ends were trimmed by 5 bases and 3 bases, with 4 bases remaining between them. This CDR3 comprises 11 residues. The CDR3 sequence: CASSVEETQYF. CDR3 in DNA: TGTGCCAGCAGTGTCGAAGAGACCCAGTACTTC.

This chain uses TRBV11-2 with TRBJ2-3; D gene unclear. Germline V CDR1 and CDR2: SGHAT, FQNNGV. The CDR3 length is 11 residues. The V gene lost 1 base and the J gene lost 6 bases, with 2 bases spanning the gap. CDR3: CASSLGDTQYF. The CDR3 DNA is TGTGCCAGCAGCTTAGGGGATACGCAGTATTTT. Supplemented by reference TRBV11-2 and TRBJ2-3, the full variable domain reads EAGVAQSPRYKIIEKRQSVAFWCNPISGHATLYWYQQILGQGPKLLIQFQNNGVVDDSQLPKDRFSAERLKGVDSTLKIQPAKLEDSAVYLCASSLGDTQYFGPGTRLTVL.

For the CDR3, the DNA is TGCGCCAGCAGCTTGTTCCCCAGGGCCGATGGCTACACCTTC. Protein sequence: CASSLFPRADGYTF. This sequence joins TRBV5-1 and TRBJ1-2; tentatively, D is TRBD1 (5 bases). The CDR3 extends over 14 amino acids. In germline, CDR1 is SGHRS, CDR2 YFSETQ. V lost 1 base and J lost 6, with 13 bases in between.

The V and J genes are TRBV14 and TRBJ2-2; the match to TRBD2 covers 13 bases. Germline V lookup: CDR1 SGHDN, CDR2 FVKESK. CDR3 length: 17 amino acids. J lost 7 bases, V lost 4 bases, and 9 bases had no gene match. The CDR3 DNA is TGTGCCAGCAGCCCGGGACTAGCGGGATTATATAACGGGGAGCTGTTTTTT. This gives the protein CASSPGLAGLYNGELFF.

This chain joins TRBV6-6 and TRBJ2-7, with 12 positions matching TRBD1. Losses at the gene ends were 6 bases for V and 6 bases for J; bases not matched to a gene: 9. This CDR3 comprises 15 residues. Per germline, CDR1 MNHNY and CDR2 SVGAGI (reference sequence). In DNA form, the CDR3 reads TGTGCCAGCAGCCCTTCCGGGACAGGGGGCGGCGAGCAGTACTTC. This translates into CASSPSGTGGGEQYF.

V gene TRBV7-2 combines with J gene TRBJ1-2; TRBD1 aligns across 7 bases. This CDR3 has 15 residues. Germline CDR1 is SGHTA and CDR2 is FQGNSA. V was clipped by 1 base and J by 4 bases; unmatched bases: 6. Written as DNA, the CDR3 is TGTGCCAGCAGCTTAGATAAACAGGGGAGCTATGGCTACACCTTC. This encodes CASSLDKQGSYGYTF. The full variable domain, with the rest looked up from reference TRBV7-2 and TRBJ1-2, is GAGVSQSPSNKVTEKGKDVELRCDPISGHTALYWYRQSLGQGLEFLIYFQGNSAPDKSGLPSDRFSAERTGGSVSTLTIQRTQQEDSAVYLCASSLDKQGSYGYTFGSGTRLTVV.

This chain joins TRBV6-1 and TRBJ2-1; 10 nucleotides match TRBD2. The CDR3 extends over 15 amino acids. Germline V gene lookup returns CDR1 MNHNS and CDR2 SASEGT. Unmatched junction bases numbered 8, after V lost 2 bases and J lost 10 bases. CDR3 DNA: TGTGCCAGCAGTGAATCAAGCGGGGGGGCCAACGAGCAGTTCTTC. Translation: CASSESSGGANEQFF.

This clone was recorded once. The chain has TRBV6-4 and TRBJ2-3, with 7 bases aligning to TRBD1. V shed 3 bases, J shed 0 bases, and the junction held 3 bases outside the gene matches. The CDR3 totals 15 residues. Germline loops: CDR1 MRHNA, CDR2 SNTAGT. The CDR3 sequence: CASSESRGSTDTQYF. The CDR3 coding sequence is TGTGCCAGCAGTGAAAGCAGGGGGAGCACAGATACGCAGTATTTT.

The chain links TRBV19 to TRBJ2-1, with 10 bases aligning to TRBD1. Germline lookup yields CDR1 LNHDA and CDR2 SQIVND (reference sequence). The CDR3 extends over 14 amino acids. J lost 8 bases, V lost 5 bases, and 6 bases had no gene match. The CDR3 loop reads CASSPGQGKYEQFF. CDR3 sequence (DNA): TGTGCCAGTAGTCCGGGACAGGGGAAATATGAGCAGTTCTTC.

CDR3: CASSVDRTGDYGYTF. For the CDR3, the DNA is TGTGCCAGCAGCGTAGATAGGACAGGGGATTATGGCTACACCTTC. The chain joins TRBV9 to TRBJ1-2; 9 nucleotides align to TRBD1. Per the germline V gene, CDR1 is SGDLS and CDR2 is YYNGEE. Trimming at V came to 0 bases and at J to 5 bases, leaving 5 bases not matched to a gene. The CDR3 is 15 amino acids.

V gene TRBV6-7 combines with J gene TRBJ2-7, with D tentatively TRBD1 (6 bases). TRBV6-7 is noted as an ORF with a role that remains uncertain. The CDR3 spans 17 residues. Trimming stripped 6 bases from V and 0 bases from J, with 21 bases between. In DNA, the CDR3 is TGTGCCAGCAGGGGGGACAAGGGACAACTGAACTCCTACGAGCAGTACTTC. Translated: CASRGDKGQLNSYEQYF.

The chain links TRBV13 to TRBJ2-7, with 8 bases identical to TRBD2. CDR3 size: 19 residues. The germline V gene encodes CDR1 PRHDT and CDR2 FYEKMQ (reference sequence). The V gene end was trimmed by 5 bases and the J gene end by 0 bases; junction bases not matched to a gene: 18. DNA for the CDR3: TGTGCCAGCAGCACCAGCGGGAGTACCGACATAAATAACTCCTACGAGCAGTACTTC. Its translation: CASSTSGSTDINNSYEQYF.

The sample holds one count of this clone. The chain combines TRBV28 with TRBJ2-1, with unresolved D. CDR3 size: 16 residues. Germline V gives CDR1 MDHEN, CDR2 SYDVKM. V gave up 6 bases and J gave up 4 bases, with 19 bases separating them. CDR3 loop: CASSSPRLRDYNEQFF. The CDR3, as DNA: TGTGCCAGCAGCTCCCCCCGGCTAAGGGATTACAATGAGCAGTTCTTC.

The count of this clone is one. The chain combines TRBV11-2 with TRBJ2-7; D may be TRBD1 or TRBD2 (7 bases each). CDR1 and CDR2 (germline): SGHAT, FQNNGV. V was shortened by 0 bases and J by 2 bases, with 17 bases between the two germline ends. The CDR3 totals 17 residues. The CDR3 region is CASSLDRQGDYAYEQYF. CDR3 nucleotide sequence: TGTGCCAGCAGCTTAGATCGGCAGGGGGACTACGCCTACGAGCAGTACTTC.

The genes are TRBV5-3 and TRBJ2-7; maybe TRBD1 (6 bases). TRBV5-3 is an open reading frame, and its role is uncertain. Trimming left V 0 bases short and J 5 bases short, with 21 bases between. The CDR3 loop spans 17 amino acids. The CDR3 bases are TGTGCCAGAAGCTTGGGGCTTCCGGGACAAGGGAGACACGAGCAGTACTTC. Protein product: CARSLGLPGQGRHEQYF.

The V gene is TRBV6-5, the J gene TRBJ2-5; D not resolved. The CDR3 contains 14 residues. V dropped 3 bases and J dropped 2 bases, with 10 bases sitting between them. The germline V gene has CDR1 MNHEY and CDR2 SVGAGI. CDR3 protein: CASSYPGRQETQYF. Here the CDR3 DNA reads TGTGCCAGCAGTTATCCCGGCCGACAAGAGACCCAGTACTTC.

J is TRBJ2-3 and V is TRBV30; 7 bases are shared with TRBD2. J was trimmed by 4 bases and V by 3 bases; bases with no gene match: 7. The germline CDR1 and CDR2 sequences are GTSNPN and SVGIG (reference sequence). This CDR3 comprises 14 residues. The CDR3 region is CAWSGEGLADTQYF. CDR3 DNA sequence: TGTGCCTGGAGCGGGGAGGGATTGGCAGATACGCAGTATTTT.

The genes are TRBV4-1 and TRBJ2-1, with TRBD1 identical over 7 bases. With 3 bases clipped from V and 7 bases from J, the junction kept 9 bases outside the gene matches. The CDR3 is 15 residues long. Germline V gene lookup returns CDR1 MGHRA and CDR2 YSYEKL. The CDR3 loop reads CASSQPAQGKNEQFF. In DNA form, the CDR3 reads TGCGCCAGCAGCCAGCCCGCACAGGGGAAGAATGAGCAGTTCTTC.

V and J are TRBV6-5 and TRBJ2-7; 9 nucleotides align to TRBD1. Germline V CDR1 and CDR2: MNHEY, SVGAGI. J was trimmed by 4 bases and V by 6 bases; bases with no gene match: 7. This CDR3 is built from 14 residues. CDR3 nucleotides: TGTGCCAGCAGCCGGGACAGGGCGGTTTACGAGCAGTACTTC. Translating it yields CASSRDRAVYEQYF.

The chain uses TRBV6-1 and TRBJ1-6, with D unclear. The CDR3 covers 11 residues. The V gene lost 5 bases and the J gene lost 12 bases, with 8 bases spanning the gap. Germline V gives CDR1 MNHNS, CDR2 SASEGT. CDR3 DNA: TGTGCCAGCAGTTACCAGGAACCCCTCCACTTT. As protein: CASSYQEPLHF.

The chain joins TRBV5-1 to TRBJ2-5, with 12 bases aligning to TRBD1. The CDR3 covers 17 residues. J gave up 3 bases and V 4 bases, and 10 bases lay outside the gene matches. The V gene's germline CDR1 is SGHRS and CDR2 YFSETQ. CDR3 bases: TGCGCCAGCAGCCCCCTAACCGGGACAGGGGGCGAAGAGACCCAGTACTTC. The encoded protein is CASSPLTGTGGEETQYF. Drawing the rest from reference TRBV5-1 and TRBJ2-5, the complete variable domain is KAGVTQTPRYLIKTRGQQVTLSCSPISGHRSVSWYQQTPGQGLQFLFEYFSETQRNKGNFPGRFSGRQFSNSRSEMNVSTLELGDSALYLCASSPLTGTGGEETQYFGPGTRLLVL.

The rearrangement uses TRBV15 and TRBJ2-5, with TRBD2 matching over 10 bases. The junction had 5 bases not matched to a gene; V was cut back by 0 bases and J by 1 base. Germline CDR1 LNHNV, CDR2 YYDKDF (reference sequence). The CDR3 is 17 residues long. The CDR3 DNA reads TGTGCCACCAGCAGAGATCTAGCGGGAGTGGGCCAAGAGACCCAGTACTTC. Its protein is CATSRDLAGVGQETQYF.

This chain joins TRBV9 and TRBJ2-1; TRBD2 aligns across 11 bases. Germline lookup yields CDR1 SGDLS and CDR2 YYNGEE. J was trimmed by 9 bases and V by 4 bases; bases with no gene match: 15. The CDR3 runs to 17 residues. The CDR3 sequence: CASSPTNSGRARGEQFF. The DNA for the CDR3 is TGTGCCAGCAGCCCCACGAATAGCGGGAGGGCTCGGGGTGAGCAGTTCTTC.

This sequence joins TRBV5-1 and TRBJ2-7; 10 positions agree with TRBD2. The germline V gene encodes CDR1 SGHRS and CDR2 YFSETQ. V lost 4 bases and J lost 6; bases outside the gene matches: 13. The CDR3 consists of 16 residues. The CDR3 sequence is CASSQTISGGASEQYF. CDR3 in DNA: TGCGCCAGCAGCCAGACGATAAGCGGGGGGGCCTCCGAGCAGTACTTC.

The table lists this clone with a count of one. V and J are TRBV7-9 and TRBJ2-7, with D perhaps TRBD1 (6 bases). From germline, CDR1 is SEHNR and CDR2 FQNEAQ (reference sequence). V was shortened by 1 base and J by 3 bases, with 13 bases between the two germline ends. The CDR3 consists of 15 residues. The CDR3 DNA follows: TGTGCCAGCAGCTTAGGAGGGGGAGCTGGCTACGAGCAGTACTTC. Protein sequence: CASSLGGGAGYEQYF. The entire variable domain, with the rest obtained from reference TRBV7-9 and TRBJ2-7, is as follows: DTGVSQNPRHKITKRGQNVTFRCDPISEHNRLYWYRQTLGQGPEFLTYFQNEAQLEKSRLLSDRFSAERPKGSFSTLEIQRTEQGDSAMYLCASSLGGGAGYEQYFGPGTRLTVT.